This entry is about one TCR beta chain. Original handling: Amplification of reference gene primers provided the estimated nucleated cell counts. Here immunoSEQ multiplex PCR was the method, and the copy in TCRdb shows in-frame clones only, minus some. The DNA was the basis for D and trimming; V, J and clone size are from that table. The sample holds nearly 350,000 clones, around 87% seen once. The sample belongs to a study of blood T cell repertoires in COVID-19. As for the study in general: Acute-phase and convalescent COVID-19 samples originated in the United States, Italy and Spain. T cells, B-cell-depleted T cells, or PBMCs supplied cDNA or gDNA.

Seattle participants joined during active infection and were tracked over time. The CDR3 runs 14 residues. CDR1 and CDR2 from the germline V gene are SGHTA and FQGNSA. J was trimmed by 2 bases and V by 4 bases; bases with no gene match: 5. The clonotype was recovered from a woman in her forties or fifties with COVID-19, enrolled during active disease. The chain is built from TRBV7-2 and TRBJ2-7; 7 bases map to TRBD1. The sequenced sample consisted of peripheral blood. CDR3 residues: CASSYGQVPYEQYF. In DNA form, the CDR3 reads TGTGCCAGCAGCTATGGACAGGTTCCCTACGAGCAGTACTTC.